Shown below are 20 T cell receptor beta chains from a single sample sequenced in a study of blood T cell repertoires in COVID-19. The repertoire was sequenced with immunoSEQ multiplex PCR; TCRdb's copy has only in-frame clones and lacks some. The table has over 120,000 clones, about four fifths seen once; the top ten hold approximately 10%. Sequenced: PBMCs or T cells enriched from blood (not recorded which). The receptors originated from a man aged 50-59 years who had recovered from COVID-19.

This clone was seen a single time. This sequence joins TRBV18 and TRBJ2-7; D not resolved. The CDR3 extends over 13 amino acids. V was pared by 4 bases and J by 0 bases, with 7 bases between. Germline lookup yields CDR1 KGHSH and CDR2 LQKENI. The DNA of the CDR3 is TGTGCCAGCTCACTTCAGGACTCCTACGAGCAGTACTTC. Translation: CASSLQDSYEQYF. Full variable domain (missing parts from reference TRBV18 and TRBJ2-7): NAGVMQNPRHLVRRRGQEARLRCSPMKGHSHVYWYRQLPEEGLKFMVYLQKENIIDESGMPKERFSAEFPKEGPSILRIQQVVRGDSAAYFCASSLQDSYEQYFGPGTRLTVT.

J is TRBJ1-1 and V is TRBV5-1; D gene uncertain. V was cut by 4 bases and J by 1 base, with 14 bases left in between. Germline CDR1 is SGHRS and CDR2 is YFSETQ. The CDR3 totals 15 residues. The DNA for the CDR3 is TGCGCCAGCAGCATTACTGGTCGGAGGAACACTGAAGCTTTCTTT. Translating gives CASSITGRRNTEAFF.

The J gene is TRBJ1-1, the V gene TRBV5-4; the D gene is possibly TRBD1 (6 bases). This CDR3 has 16 residues. Trimming shortened V by 0 bases and J by 2 bases, and 14 bases separated the two germline ends. Germline V gene data show CDR1 as SGHNT and CDR2 as YYREEE (reference sequence). CDR3 region: CASSLGRGSRNTEAFF. The CDR3 DNA is TGTGCCAGCAGCTTGGGTAGGGGGAGTAGAAACACTGAAGCTTTCTTT.

The chain combines TRBV15 with TRBJ2-3, with D hard to call. This CDR3 comprises 15 residues. The V end was cut by 0 bases, the J end by 0 bases, with 7 bases between. Germline CDR1 and CDR2: LNHNV and YYDKDF (reference sequence). The CDR3 reads CATSREVTSTDTQYF. CDR3 nucleotide sequence: TGTGCCACCAGCAGAGAGGTAACTAGCACAGATACGCAGTATTTT.

This clone was observed a few times. J is TRBJ1-1 and V is TRBV10-3, with 10 bases that match TRBD1. The junction had 4 bases not matched to a gene; V was cut back by 6 bases and J by 6 bases. Germline V gene sequence: CDR1 ENHRY, CDR2 SYGVKD. The CDR3 loop spans 13 amino acids. The CDR3 loop reads CAISGGQGAEAFF. The CDR3 bases are TGTGCCATCAGCGGAGGACAGGGGGCTGAAGCTTTCTTT.

The chain uses TRBV6-4 and TRBJ1-1, with 8 bases lining up with TRBD1. Germline values: CDR1 MRHNA, CDR2 SNTAGT. The length of the CDR3 is 13 residues. The junction had 6 bases not matched to a gene; V was cut back by 6 bases and J by 6 bases. The CDR3 bases are TGTGCCAGCAGCTACGACAGGGGCGCTGAAGCTTTCTTT. Its protein is CASSYDRGAEAFF.

This clone was detected a few times. The genes are TRBV3-1 (or the pseudogene TRBV3-2) and TRBJ1-3, with a possible D match to TRBD1 (5 bases). Germline V gives CDR1 LGHDT, CDR2 YNNKEL (reference sequence). The ends were cut back, 4 bases at V and 2 bases at J, with 18 bases in the middle. This CDR3 is 17 amino acids long. This chain's CDR3 is CASSLGARGATGNTIYF. The CDR3 DNA follows: TGTGCCAGCAGCCTCGGGGCCCGCGGGGCTACTGGAAACACCATATATTTT.

The gene calls are TRBV5-1 and TRBJ2-5, with TRBD1 matching 8 bases. CDR1 is SGHRS and CDR2 is YFSETQ in the germline V gene. The CDR3 has 13 residues. With V trimmed by 7 bases and J by 2 bases, 4 bases remained unmatched. Here the CDR3 reads CASSQGGQETQYF. CDR3 DNA sequence: TGCGCCAGCTCACAGGGGGGTCAAGAGACCCAGTACTTC.

This chain joins TRBV7-8 and TRBJ1-6, with a weak D call TRBD1 (5 bases). Germline-derived CDR1 and CDR2 are SGHVS and FQNEAQ. There are 14 residues in the CDR3. Trimming cost V 5 bases and J 9 bases, with 14 bases left between them. CDR3 sequence reads: CASSRRDFGSPLHF. CDR3 in DNA: TGTGCCAGCAGCCGTCGGGACTTTGGTTCACCCCTCCACTTT.

This clone counts as medium-sized. This rearrangement joins TRBV28 to TRBJ1-3; tentative D call: TRBD1 (6 bases). Trimming took off 6 bases at V and 0 bases at J, with 15 bases between the two ends. From germline, CDR1 is MDHEN and CDR2 SYDVKM. The CDR3 contains 16 residues. The CDR3 region is CASRLRDTASGNTIYF. CDR3 nucleotides: TGTGCCAGCAGACTTCGGGACACAGCCTCTGGAAACACCATATATTTT.

The gene calls are TRBV6-5 and TRBJ1-4; D possibly corresponds to TRBD1 (6 bases). Germline V gene data show CDR1 as MNHEY and CDR2 as SVGAGI. The ends were cut back, 2 bases at V and 7 bases at J, with 8 bases in the middle. This CDR3 is built from 13 residues. The DNA of the CDR3 is TGTGCCAGCAGTTACAGACAGGCTGAAAAACTGTTTTTT. Amino acids: CASSYRQAEKLFF.

This clone was counted a few times. The gene calls are TRBV27 and TRBJ1-5, with no clear D. This CDR3 region has 14 residues. Germline V gives CDR1 MNHEY, CDR2 SMNVEV (reference sequence). Trimming removed 5 bases from V and 0 bases from J, with 8 bases in between. The CDR3 reads CASSPRYSNQPQHF. In DNA, the CDR3 is TGTGCCAGCAGTCCTCGGTATAGCAATCAGCCCCAGCATTTT.

This rearrangement joins TRBV2 to TRBJ2-3, with 8 positions matching TRBD2. Germline assignment: CDR1 SNHLY and CDR2 FYNNEI. The V and J ends lost 4 bases and 0 bases, in that order; junction bases with no gene match: 6. CDR3 length: 16 amino acids. The CDR3 nucleotides read TGTGCCAGCAGTGGGGTTAGCGGGGCTAGCACAGATACGCAGTATTTT. This gives the protein CASSGVSGASTDTQYF.

This clone was counted a single time. The chain links TRBV5-4 to TRBJ2-3; TRBD2 aligns across 13 bases. The germline V gene has CDR1 SGHNT and CDR2 YYREEE (reference sequence). The CDR3 is made up of 16 amino acids. The V segment lost 4 bases and the J segment 2 bases; nucleotides outside the gene matches: 4. The CDR3 DNA sequence: TGTGCCAGCAGCCAAGGGACTAGCGGGAACACAGATACGCAGTATTTT. This gives the protein CASSQGTSGNTDTQYF.

This chain uses TRBV9 with TRBJ2-2; TRBD2 aligns across 11 bases. In germline, CDR1 is SGDLS, CDR2 YYNGEE. With 4 bases clipped from V and 5 bases from J, the junction kept 7 bases outside the gene matches. The CDR3 has 16 residues. CDR3 bases: TGTGCCAGCAGCCCACGAAGGACTAGCGGGACCGGGGAGCTGTTTTTT. Translation gives CASSPRRTSGTGELFF.

The rearrangement uses TRBV7-2 and TRBJ2-1; D not resolved. Germline CDR1 SGHTA, CDR2 FQGNSA. CDR3 size: 13 residues. V was shortened by 2 bases and J by 7 bases, with 9 bases between the two germline ends. This CDR3 reads CASSLTRDNEQFF. CDR3 in DNA: TGTGCCAGCAGCTTAACGCGCGATAATGAGCAGTTCTTC.

The genes are TRBV19 and TRBJ1-6; 7 bases fit TRBD1. The V and J ends lost 4 bases and 8 bases, in that order; junction bases with no gene match: 2. The CDR3 spans 13 residues. CDR1 and CDR2 from the germline V gene are LNHDA and SQIVND (reference sequence). The CDR3 coding sequence is TGTGCCAGTAGTACCGACAGGGATTCACCCCTCCACTTT. This translates into CASSTDRDSPLHF.

This clone ranks as medium-sized (0.01 to 0.1%). This chain uses TRBV20-1 with TRBJ2-1; D unresolved. The CDR3 extends over 14 amino acids. Trimming took off 3 bases at V and 3 bases at J, with 12 bases between the two ends. Germline loops: CDR1 DFQATT, CDR2 SNEGSKA (reference sequence). The CDR3 nucleotides are TGCAGTGCTAGTTCTGAGGCAGACTACAATGAGCAGTTCTTC. The encoded protein is CSASSEADYNEQFF.

This sequence joins TRBV3-1 (or the pseudogene TRBV3-2) and TRBJ1-1; 7 bases agree with TRBD1. The CDR3 is made up of 14 amino acids. The J segment lost 5 bases and the V segment lost 2 bases, leaving 5 bases of the junction unmatched. CDR1 is LGHDT, CDR2 YNNKEL, per germline (reference sequence). The CDR3 region has the DNA TGTGCCAGCAGCCAAACAGGGGCGGGTACTGAAGCTTTCTTT. Residues: CASSQTGAGTEAFF.

The V gene is TRBV4-3, the J gene TRBJ1-2, with TRBD1 matching over 7 bases. The CDR3 is made up of 13 amino acids. Germline V gene sequence: CDR1 LGHNA, CDR2 YSLEER. J was trimmed by 6 bases and V by 4 bases; bases with no gene match: 5. CDR3 coding DNA: TGCGCCAGCAGCCGTAGACAGGGTGATGGCTACACCTTC. Translated: CASSRRQGDGYTF.